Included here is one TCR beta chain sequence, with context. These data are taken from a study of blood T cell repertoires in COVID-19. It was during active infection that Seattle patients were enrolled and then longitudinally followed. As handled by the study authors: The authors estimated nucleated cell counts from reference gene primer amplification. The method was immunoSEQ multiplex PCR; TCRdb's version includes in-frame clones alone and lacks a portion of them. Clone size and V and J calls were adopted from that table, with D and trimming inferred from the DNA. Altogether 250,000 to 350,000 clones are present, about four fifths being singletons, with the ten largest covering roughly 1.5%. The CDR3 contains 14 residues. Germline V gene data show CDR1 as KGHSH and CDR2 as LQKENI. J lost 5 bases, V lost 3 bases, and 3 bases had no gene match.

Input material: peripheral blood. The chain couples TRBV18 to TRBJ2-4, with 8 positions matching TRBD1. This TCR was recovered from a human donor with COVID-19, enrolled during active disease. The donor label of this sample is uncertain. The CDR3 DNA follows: TGTGCCAGCTCACCCAGGGGGCGTGAAAACATTCAGTACTTC. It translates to CASSPRGRENIQYF.